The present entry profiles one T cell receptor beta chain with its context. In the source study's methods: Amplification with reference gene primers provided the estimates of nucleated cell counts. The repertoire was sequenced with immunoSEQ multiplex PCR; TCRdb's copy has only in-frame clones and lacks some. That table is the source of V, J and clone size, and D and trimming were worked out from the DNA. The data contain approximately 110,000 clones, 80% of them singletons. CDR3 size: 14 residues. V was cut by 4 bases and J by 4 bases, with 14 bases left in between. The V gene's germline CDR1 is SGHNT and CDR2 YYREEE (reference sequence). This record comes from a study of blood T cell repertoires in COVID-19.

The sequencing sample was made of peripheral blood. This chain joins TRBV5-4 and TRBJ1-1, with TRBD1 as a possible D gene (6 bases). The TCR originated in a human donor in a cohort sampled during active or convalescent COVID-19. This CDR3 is CASSNYNRVTEAFF. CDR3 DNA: TGTGCCAGCAGCAACTATAACAGGGTCACTGAAGCTTTCTTT. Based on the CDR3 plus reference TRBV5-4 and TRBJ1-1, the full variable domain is ETGVTQSPTHLIKTRGQQVTLRCSSQSGHNTVSWYQQALGQGPQFIFQYYREEENGRGNFPPRFSGLQFPNYSSELNVNALELDDSALYLCASSNYNRVTEAFFGQGTRLTVV.